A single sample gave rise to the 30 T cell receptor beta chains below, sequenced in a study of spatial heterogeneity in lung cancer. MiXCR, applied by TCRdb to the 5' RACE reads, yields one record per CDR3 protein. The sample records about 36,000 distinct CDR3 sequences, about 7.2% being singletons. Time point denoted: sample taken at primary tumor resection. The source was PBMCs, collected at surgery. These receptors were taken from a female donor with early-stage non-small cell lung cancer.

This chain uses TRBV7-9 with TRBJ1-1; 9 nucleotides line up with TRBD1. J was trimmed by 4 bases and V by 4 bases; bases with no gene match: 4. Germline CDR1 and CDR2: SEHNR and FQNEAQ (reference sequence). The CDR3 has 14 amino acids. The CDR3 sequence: CASSSGQGTTEAFF. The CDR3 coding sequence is TGTGCCAGCAGCTCCGGACAGGGGACCACTGAAGCTTTCTTT. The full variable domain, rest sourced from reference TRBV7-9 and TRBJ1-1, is DTGVSQNPRHKITKRGQNVTFRCDPISEHNRLYWYRQTLGQGPEFLTYFQNEAQLEKSRLLSDRFSAERPKGSFSTLEIQRTEQGDSAMYLCASSSGQGTTEAFFGQGTRLTVV.

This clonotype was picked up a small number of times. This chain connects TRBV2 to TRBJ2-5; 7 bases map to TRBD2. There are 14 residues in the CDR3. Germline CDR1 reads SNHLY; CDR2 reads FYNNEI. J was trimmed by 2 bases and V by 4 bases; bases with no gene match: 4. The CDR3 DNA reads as TGTGCCAGCAGTGCCTGGACTAGTCAAGAGACCCAGTACTTC. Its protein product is CASSAWTSQETQYF.

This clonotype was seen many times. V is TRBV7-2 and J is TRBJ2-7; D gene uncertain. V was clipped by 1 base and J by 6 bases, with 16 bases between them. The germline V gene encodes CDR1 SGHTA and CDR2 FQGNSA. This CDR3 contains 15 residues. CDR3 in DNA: TGTGCCAGCAGCTTAGGTGCAAGGACGCCCGTCGAGCAGTACTTC. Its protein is CASSLGARTPVEQYF.

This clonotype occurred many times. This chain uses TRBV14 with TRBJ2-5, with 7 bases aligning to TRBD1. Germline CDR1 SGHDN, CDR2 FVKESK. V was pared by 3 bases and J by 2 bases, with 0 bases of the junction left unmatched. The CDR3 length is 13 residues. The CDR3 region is CASSHRGQETQYF. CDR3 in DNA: TGTGCCAGCAGCCACAGGGGGCAAGAGACCCAGTACTTC.

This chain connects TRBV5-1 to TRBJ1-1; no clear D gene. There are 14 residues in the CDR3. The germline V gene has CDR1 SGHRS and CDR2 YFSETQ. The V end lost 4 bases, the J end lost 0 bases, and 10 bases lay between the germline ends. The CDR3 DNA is TGCGCCAGCAGCGCGGGGAGTTTGAACACTGAAGCTTTCTTT. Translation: CASSAGSLNTEAFF.

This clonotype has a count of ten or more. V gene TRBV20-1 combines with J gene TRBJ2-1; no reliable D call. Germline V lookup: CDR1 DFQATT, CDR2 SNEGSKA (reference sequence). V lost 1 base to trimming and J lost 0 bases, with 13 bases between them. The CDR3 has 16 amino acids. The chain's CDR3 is CSARGLDPSSYNEQFF. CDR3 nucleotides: TGCAGTGCTAGAGGACTCGACCCTAGCTCCTACAATGAGCAGTTCTTC.

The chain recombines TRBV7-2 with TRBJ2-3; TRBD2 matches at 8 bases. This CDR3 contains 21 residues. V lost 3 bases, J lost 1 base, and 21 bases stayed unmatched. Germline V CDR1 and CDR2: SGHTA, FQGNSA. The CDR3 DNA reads TGTGCCAGCAGCTTCTCCCGCCGGGGGGTTGGGGTGACTAGCGGCACAGATACGCAGTATTTT. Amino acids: CASSFSRRGVGVTSGTDTQYF.

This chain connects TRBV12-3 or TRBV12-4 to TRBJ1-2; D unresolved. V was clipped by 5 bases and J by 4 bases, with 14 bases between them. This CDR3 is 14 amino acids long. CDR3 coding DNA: TGTGCCAGCAGTACCAACGGGATCGGCTATGGCTACACCTTC. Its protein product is CASSTNGIGYGYTF.

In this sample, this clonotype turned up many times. Here the CDR3 reads CASSLTEETQYF. The CDR3 DNA is TGTGCCAGCAGCTTAACGGAAGAGACCCAGTACTTC. The rearrangement uses TRBV7-3 and TRBJ2-5; no firm D call. The CDR3 spans 12 residues. V shed 0 bases and J shed 3 bases, with 2 bases lying between them. Germline V lookup: CDR1 SGHTA, CDR2 FQGTGA.

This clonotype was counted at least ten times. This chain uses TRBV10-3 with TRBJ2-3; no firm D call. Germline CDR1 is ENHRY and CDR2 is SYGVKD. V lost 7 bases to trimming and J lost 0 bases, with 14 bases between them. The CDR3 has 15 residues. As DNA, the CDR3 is TGTGCCATCACCCAATCCGACCGCAGCACAGATACGCAGTATTTT. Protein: CAITQSDRSTDTQYF.

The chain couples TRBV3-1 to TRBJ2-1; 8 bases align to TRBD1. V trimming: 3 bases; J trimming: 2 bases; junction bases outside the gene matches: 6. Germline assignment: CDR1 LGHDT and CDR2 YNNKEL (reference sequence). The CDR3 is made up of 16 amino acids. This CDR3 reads CASSHPGGITYNEQFF. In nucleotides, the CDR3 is TGTGCCAGCAGCCACCCAGGGGGCATTACCTACAATGAGCAGTTCTTC.

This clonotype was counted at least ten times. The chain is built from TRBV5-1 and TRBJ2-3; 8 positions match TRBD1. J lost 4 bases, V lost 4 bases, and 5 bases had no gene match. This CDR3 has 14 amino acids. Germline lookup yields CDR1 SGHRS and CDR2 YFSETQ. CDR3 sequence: CASSGRGQPDTQYF. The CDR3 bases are TGCGCCAGCAGCGGCAGGGGGCAGCCAGATACGCAGTATTTT.

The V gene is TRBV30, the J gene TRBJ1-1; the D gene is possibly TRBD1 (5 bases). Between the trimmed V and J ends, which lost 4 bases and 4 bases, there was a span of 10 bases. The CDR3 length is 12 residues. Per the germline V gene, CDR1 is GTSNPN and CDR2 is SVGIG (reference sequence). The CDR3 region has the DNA TGTGCCTGGAACGGGGGAACCACTGAAGCTTTCTTT. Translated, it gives CAWNGGTTEAFF.

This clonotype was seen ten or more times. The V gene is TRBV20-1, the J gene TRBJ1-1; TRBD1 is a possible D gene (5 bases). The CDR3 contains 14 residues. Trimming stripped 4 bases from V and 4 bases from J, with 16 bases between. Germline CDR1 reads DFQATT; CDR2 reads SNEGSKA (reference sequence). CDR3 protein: CSATGGLGGTEAFF. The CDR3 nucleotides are TGCAGTGCTACCGGGGGACTGGGCGGCACTGAAGCTTTCTTT.

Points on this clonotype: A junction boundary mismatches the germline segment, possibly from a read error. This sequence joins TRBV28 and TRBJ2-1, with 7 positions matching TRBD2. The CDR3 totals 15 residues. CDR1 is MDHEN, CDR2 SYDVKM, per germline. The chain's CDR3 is CVSWVSASGYNEQFF. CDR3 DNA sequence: TGTGTCAGCTGGGTATCTGCTAGCGGTTACAATGAGCAGTTCTTC. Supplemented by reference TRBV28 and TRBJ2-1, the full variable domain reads DVKVTQSSRYLVKRTGEKVFLECVQDMDHENMFWYRQDPGLGLRLIYFSYDVKMKEKGDIPEGYSVSREKKERFSLILESASTNQTSMYLCVSWVSASGYNEQFFGPGTRLTVL.

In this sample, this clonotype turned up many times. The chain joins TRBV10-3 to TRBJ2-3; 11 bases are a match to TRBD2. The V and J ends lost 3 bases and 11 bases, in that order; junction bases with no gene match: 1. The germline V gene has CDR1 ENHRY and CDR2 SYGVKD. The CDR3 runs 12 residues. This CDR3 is CAISETSGGQYF. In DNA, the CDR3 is TGTGCCATCAGTGAAACTAGCGGGGGGCAGTATTTT.

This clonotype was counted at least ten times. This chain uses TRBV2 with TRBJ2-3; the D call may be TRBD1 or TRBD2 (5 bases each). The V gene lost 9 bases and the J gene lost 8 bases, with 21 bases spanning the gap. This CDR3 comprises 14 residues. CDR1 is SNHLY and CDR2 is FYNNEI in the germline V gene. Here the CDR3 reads CASEDGVAGGTQYF. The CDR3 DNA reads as TGTGCCAGTGAAGACGGGGTCGCTGGGGGTACGCAGTATTTT.

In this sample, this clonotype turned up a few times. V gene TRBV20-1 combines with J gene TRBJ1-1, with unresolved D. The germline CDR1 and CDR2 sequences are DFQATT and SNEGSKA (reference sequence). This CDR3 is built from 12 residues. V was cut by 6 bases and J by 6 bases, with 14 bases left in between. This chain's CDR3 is CSATTMAAEAFF. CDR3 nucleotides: TGCAGTGCCACTACTATGGCCGCTGAAGCTTTCTTT.

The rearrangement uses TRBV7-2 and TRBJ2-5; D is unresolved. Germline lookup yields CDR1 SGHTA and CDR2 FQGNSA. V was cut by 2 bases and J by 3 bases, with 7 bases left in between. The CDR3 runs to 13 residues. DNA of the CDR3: TGTGCCAGCAGCTTAAGGCGCGAAGAGACCCAGTACTTC. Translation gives CASSLRREETQYF.

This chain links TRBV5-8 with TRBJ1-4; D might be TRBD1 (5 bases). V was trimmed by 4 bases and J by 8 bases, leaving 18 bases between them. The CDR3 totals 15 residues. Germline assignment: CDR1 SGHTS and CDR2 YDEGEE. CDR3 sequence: CASSPGWLEGEKLFF. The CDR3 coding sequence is TGTGCCAGCAGCCCGGGGTGGCTTGAGGGGGAAAAACTGTTTTTT.

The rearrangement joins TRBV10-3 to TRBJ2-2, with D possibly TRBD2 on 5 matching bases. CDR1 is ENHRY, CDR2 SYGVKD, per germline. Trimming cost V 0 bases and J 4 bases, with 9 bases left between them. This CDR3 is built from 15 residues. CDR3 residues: CAISESKAGTGELFF. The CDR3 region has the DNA TGTGCCATCAGTGAGTCGAAGGCGGGCACCGGGGAGCTGTTTTTT.

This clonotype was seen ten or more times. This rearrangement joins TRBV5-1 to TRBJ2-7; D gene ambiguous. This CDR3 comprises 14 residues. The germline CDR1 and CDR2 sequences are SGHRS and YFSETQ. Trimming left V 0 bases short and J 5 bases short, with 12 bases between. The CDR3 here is CASSLEQKENEQYF. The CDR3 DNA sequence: TGCGCCAGCAGCTTGGAACAGAAAGAGAACGAGCAGTACTTC.

Written as DNA, the CDR3 is TGTGCCAGCAGCTGGACCGGGACTAGATCGGATACGCAGTATTTT. This translates into CASSWTGTRSDTQYF. V usage is TRBV5-8 and J usage is TRBJ2-3, with 8 bases lining up with TRBD2. The CDR3 covers 15 residues. Trimming took 3 bases from V and 6 from J; bases not matched to a gene: 9. CDR1 SGHTS and CDR2 YDEGEE come from the germline V gene.

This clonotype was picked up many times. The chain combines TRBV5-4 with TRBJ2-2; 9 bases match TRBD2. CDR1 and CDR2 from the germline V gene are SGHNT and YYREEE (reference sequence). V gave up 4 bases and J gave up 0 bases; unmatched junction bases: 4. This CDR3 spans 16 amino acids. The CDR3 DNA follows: TGTGCCAGCAGCACCGCTAGCGGGACGAACACCGGGGAGCTGTTTTTT. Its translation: CASSTASGTNTGELFF.

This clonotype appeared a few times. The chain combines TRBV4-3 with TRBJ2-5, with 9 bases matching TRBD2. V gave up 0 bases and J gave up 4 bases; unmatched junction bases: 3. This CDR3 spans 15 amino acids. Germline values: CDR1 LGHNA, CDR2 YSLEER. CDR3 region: CASSQDFSGGETQYF. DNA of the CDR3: TGCGCCAGCAGCCAAGATTTTAGCGGGGGAGAGACCCAGTACTTC.

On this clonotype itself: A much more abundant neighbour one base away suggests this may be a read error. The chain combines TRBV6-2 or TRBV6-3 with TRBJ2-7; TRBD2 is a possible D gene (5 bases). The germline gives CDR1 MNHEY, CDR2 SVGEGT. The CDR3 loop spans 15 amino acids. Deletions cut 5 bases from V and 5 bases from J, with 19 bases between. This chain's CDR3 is CASSRPETGVHEQYF. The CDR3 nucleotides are TGTGCCAGCAGTCGCCCAGAGACCGGGGTCCACGAGCAGTACTTC.

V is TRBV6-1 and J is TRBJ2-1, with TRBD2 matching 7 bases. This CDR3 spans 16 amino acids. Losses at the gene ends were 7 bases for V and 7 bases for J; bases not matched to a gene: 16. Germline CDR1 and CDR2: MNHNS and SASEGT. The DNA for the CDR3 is TGTGCCAGCACTCAGAACGGGGCGGGAGCGGGGAATGAGCAGTTCTTC. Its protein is CASTQNGAGAGNEQFF.

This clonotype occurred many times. CDR3 DNA sequence: TGTGCCAGCAGTGCTGTCGCAGATTCCTACAATGAGCAGTTCTTC. It translates to CASSAVADSYNEQFF. This chain connects TRBV6-1 to TRBJ2-1; D unresolved. Trimming shortened V by 4 bases and J by 1 base, and 11 bases separated the two germline ends. Germline assignment: CDR1 MNHNS and CDR2 SASEGT. The CDR3 runs to 15 residues.

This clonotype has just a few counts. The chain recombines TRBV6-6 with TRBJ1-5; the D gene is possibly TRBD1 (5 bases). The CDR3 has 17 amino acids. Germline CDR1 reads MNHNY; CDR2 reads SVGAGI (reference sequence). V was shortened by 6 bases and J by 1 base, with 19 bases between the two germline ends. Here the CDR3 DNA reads TGTGCCAGCAGATTCCCCGGGACGTCCCTGAGCAATCAGCCCCAGCATTTT. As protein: CASRFPGTSLSNQPQHF.

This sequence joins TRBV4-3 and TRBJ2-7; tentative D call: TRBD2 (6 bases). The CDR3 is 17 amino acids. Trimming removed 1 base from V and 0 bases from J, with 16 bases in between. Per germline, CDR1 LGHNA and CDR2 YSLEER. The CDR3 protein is CASSQGFGGPSSYEQYF. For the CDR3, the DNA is TGCGCCAGCAGCCAAGGGTTCGGAGGGCCTAGCTCCTACGAGCAGTACTTC.